This T cell receptor (beta chain) was obtained from a study of patients and donors after allogeneic stem cell transplantation. TCRdb re-called the RT-PCR reads with MiXCR, one entry per CDR3 protein. In the table there are about 1,800 distinct CDR3 sequences, 14% of which are singletons. Trimming removed 6 bases from V and 4 bases from J; junction bases left unmatched: 7. The CDR3 has 14 residues. This clonotype occurred a few times. This sequence was found in a human donor who was either an allogeneic HSCT recipient or a stem cell or donor lymphocyte infusion donor (not recorded which). It is not recorded whose cells these are; they may come from a transplant donor. The material sequenced was blood, either unsorted or a sorted T cell fraction (not recorded which). The chain couples TRBV12-3 or TRBV12-4 to TRBJ1-2, with TRBD1 identical over 8 bases. This CDR3 is CASSPGGATYGYTF. Here the CDR3 DNA reads TGTGCCAGCAGCCCAGGGGGCGCGACCTATGGCTACACCTTC.